A selection of T cell receptor beta chains follows, all from one sample in a study of blood T cell repertoires in COVID-19. The repertoire was sequenced with immunoSEQ multiplex PCR; TCRdb's copy has only in-frame clones and lacks some. The table has over 250,000 clones, 75% to 95% seen once. The source material was PBMCs or T cells enriched from blood (not recorded which). These receptors all come from a woman aged 25 to 39 who had recovered from COVID-19. Both conserved end residues are part of each CDR3. D genes are given only for firm matches. A row's size may be missing; if present it is once, few, many or a size class.

abundance | j_gene | d_gene | v_gene | CDR3nt | CDR3aa
. | TRBJ2-1 | TRBD2 | TRBV20-1 | TGCAGTGCTAGTCCTAGCGGGGGTAATGAGCAGTTCTTC | CSASPSGGNEQFF
. | TRBJ2-2 | TRBD1 | TRBV12-3/TRBV12-4 | TGTGCCAGTTACAGGGGAAACACCGGGGAGCTGTTTTTT | CASYRGNTGELFF
. | TRBJ2-7 | TRBD2 | TRBV2 | TGTGCCAGCAGTGATTCCGGGACTAGCGGCTACGAGCAGTACTTC | CASSDSGTSGYEQYF
. | TRBJ2-7 | TRBD2 | TRBV30 | TGTGCCTGGAACCCGGGAGGAAATTTACAGTACTTC | CAWNPGGNLQYF
. | TRBJ2-3 | TRBD1 | TRBV11-2 | TGTGCCAGCAGCTCCAGGGGGCCTAACACAGATACGCAGTATTTT | CASSSRGPNTDTQYF
. | TRBJ1-6 | . | TRBV9 | TGTGCCAGCAGCCCCAGTCCCAGCTCCTATAATTCACCCCTCCACTTT | CASSPSPSSYNSPLHF
. | TRBJ1-2 | . | TRBV12-3/TRBV12-4 | TGTGCCAGCAGCACTGGACAAGCCTATGGCTACACCTTC | CASSTGQAYGYTF
. | TRBJ2-5 | . | TRBV6-6 | TGTGCCAGCAGTCCAGGGATCCAAGAGACCCAGTACTTC | CASSPGIQETQYF
. | TRBJ2-1 | . | TRBV13 | TGTGCCAGCAGCCCAGGGAAGTTCGAGCAGTTCTTC | CASSPGKFEQFF
. | TRBJ2-3 | TRBD2 | TRBV5-4 | TGTGCCAGCAGCTTGTCTAGCGGGAGTCCAGATACGCAGTATTTT | CASSLSSGSPDTQYF
. | TRBJ1-4 | TRBD1 | TRBV7-2 | TGTGCCAGCAGCCCGCAGGCAGGGGGCGCTGGAAAACTGTTTTTT | CASSPQAGGAGKLFF
. | TRBJ2-3 | . | TRBV7-2 | TGTGCCAGCAGCTGGAGACTAGTCAGCACAGATACGCAGTATTTT | CASSWRLVSTDTQYF
. | TRBJ2-1 | TRBD2 | TRBV19 | TGTGCCAGTAGTATATACCTGGTCCGGGAGGAGGAAATCGATGAGCAGTTCTTC | CASSIYLVREEEIDEQFF
. | TRBJ2-1 | TRBD1 | TRBV29-1 | TGCAGCGTTGAAGGTGGGACAGGGTACAATGAGCAGTTCTTC | CSVEGGTGYNEQFF
. | TRBJ2-5 | . | TRBV27 | TGTGCCAGCTCTGACGCCCGAGGGACCCAGTACTTC | CASSDARGTQYF
once | TRBJ2-5 | . | TRBV18 | TGTGCCAGCTCACCACCGACGGGGGAGCGAGAGACCCAGTACTTC | CASSPPTGERETQYF
once | TRBJ2-7 | . | TRBV5-4 | TGTGCCAGCAGCCCGAACGTCGGGTGGAACGAGCAGTACTTC | CASSPNVGWNEQYF
. | TRBJ2-7 | TRBD1 | TRBV5-5 | TGTGCCAGCAGCCTTACAGGGGGAAGGTCCTACGAGCAGTACTTC | CASSLTGGRSYEQYF
. | TRBJ1-2 | . | TRBV19 | TGTGCCAGTAGGAAAGAGAACTATGGCTACACCTTC | CASRKENYGYTF
. | TRBJ2-7 | TRBD1 | TRBV10-3 | TGTGCCATCACCCCGGGACAGGGGGTGAGGGAGCAGTACTTC | CAITPGQGVREQYF
. | TRBJ2-7 | . | TRBV7-2 | TGTGCCAGCAGCTTACCGTCCTCTACCTACGAGCAGTACTTC | CASSLPSSTYEQYF
. | TRBJ2-3 | TRBD2 | TRBV11-3 | TGTGCCAGCAGCCTAGGGGCGGCTAGCGGGAGTGGCACAGATACGCAGTATTTT | CASSLGAASGSGTDTQYF
. | TRBJ1-3 | TRBD1 | TRBV7-8 | TGTGCCAGCAGCGTAGGGTCCTGGACAGGGGTCACTGGAAACACCATATATTTT | CASSVGSWTGVTGNTIYF
. | TRBJ1-6 | . | TRBV2 | TGTGCCAGCAGTGAGGTGCAGGGTAATTCACCCCTCCACTTT | CASSEVQGNSPLHF
. | TRBJ2-2 | . | TRBV5-1 | TGCGCCAGCAGCTTGGGCAGTAACACCGGGGAGCTGTTTTTT | CASSLGSNTGELFF
once | TRBJ1-5 | . | TRBV9 | TGTGCCAGCAGCCCCACGGGGGGCGGCAATCAGCCCCAGCATTTT | CASSPTGGGNQPQHF
. | TRBJ2-1 | TRBD2 | TRBV10-3 | TGTGCCATCAGTGGGGGGAAGGCGGGAGGTAATTATGAGCAGTTCTTC | CAISGGKAGGNYEQFF
. | TRBJ2-4 | . | TRBV29-1 | TGCAGCGGAGAAACAGGTGTAGGGCGCTACTTC | CSGETGVGRYF
. | TRBJ2-7 | . | TRBV28 | TGTGCCAGCAGAACTCAGGGTATCGTAACCTACGAGCAGTACTTC | CASRTQGIVTYEQYF
once | TRBJ2-3 | TRBD2 | TRBV19 | TGTGCCAGTAAAGTTACCCGGGAGGGCACAGATACGCAGTATTTT | CASKVTREGTDTQYF
. | TRBJ1-2 | . | TRBV19 | TGTGCCAGTAGTATTGGACAGCCTCCTAACTATGGCTACACCTTC | CASSIGQPPNYGYTF
. | TRBJ2-3 | TRBD2 | TRBV10-2 | TGCGCCAGCAGCTTGGGACTAGCGGGCGGCACAGATACGCAGTATTTT | CASSLGLAGGTDTQYF
. | TRBJ2-1 | TRBD1 | TRBV7-2 | TGTGCCAGCAGCCCTAGAGGGGGCAGAACCTACAATGAGCAGTTCTTC | CASSPRGGRTYNEQFF
. | TRBJ1-3 | . | TRBV29-1 | TGCAGCGTTGAACAGGGGCTCTCTGGAAACACCATATATTTT | CSVEQGLSGNTIYF
few | TRBJ1-2 | TRBD1 | TRBV28 | TGTGCCAGCTATAGACAGGGGGAGCCCTATGGCTACACCTTC | CASYRQGEPYGYTF
. | TRBJ2-1 | TRBD1 | TRBV18 | TGTGCCAGCTCACTAACCCCTGGACAGGGAAACTCCTACAATGAGCAGTTCTTC | CASSLTPGQGNSYNEQFF
. | TRBJ1-6 | TRBD1 | TRBV6-1 | TGTGCCAGCAGTGAAGTGCGGGGAGGACAGGGAGGCTCACCCCTCCACTTT | CASSEVRGGQGGSPLHF
. | TRBJ1-5 | . | TRBV7-3 | TGTGCCAGCAGCTTAATCTTGTTTGGCCAGGGATATCAGCCCCAGCATTTT | CASSLILFGQGYQPQHF
. | TRBJ1-1 | TRBD1 | TRBV5-6 | TGTGCCAGCAGTTCCGGGACAGGGTATGGTACTGAAGCTTTCTTT | CASSSGTGYGTEAFF
. | TRBJ2-7 | . | TRBV28 | TGTGCCAGCAGTTTAGGGGCAGGGGTTCGCGAGCAGTACTTC | CASSLGAGVREQYF
. | TRBJ1-6 | . | TRBV9 | TGTGCCAGCAGCGCGACCGGGACGGGGGATTCACCCCTCCACTTT | CASSATGTGDSPLHF
. | TRBJ2-7 | TRBD2 | TRBV7-2 | TGTGCCAGCAGCTTAGCCAGCGGGGTTCTCTACGAGCAGTACTTC | CASSLASGVLYEQYF
. | TRBJ1-1 | . | TRBV5-1 | TGCGCCAGCAGCACCGGCGTGGGCCGAGAAGCTTTCTTT | CASSTGVGREAFF
. | TRBJ2-7 | TRBD2 | TRBV2 | TGTGCCAGCAGTGAAGGTAGCGGGAACTACGAGCAGTACTTC | CASSEGSGNYEQYF
. | TRBJ2-1 | TRBD1 | TRBV7-6 | TGTGCCAGCAGCACCCAGACAGGGGTCTACAATGAGCAGTTCTTC | CASSTQTGVYNEQFF
. | TRBJ1-2 | . | TRBV27 | TGTGCCAGCAGTTGGACAGCTAACTATGGCTACACCTTC | CASSWTANYGYTF
. | TRBJ2-7 | TRBD2 | TRBV28 | TGTGCCAGCAGCCGCCCTAGCGGGAGTACCTACGAGCAGTACTTC | CASSRPSGSTYEQYF
. | TRBJ2-5 | . | TRBV18 | TGTGCCAGCTCACCAGGAACAGAAAGGGAGACCCAGTACTTC | CASSPGTERETQYF
. | TRBJ1-2 | TRBD1 | TRBV7-6 | TGTGCCAGCAGCTCGACCGGGACAGGGCCCTATGGCTACACCTTC | CASSSTGTGPYGYTF
. | TRBJ2-1 | . | TRBV7-9 | TGTGCCAGCAGCTTACGACAGGGAGGACCCGGAGGGGGCGATGAGCAGTTCTTC | CASSLRQGGPGGGDEQFF
. | TRBJ2-3 | . | TRBV12-5 | TGTGCTAGTGGTTTGGTGGTGGGCAGGGATAGCACAGATACGCAGTATTTT | CASGLVVGRDSTDTQYF
once | TRBJ2-1 | TRBD2 | TRBV24-1 | TGTGCCACCAGTGATACCGGGACTAGCTCCTACAATGAGCAGTTCTTC | CATSDTGTSSYNEQFF
. | TRBJ1-3 | . | TRBV29-1 | TGCAGCGCCCTCACAGGAAACACCATATATTTT | CSALTGNTIYF
. | TRBJ2-1 | TRBD2 | TRBV19 | TGTGCGGTGCGGACTAGCGGGAACAATGAGCAGTTCTTC | CAVRTSGNNEQFF
. | TRBJ1-1 | . | TRBV5-1 | TGCGCCAGCGGTGCACAGGGATCTGGCACTGAAGCTTTCTTT | CASGAQGSGTEAFF
. | TRBJ2-7 | TRBD2 | TRBV6-2/TRBV6-3 | TGTGCCAGCAGTGACCGAGCGGGAGGCTTGTACGAGCAGTACTTC | CASSDRAGGLYEQYF
. | TRBJ1-2 | . | TRBV29-1 | TGCAGCGTTGAAGGGCCCTCCGTGGGCGACTATGGCTACACCTTC | CSVEGPSVGDYGYTF
. | TRBJ2-2 | . | TRBV12-3/TRBV12-4 | TGTGCCAGCAGTCTAATCGCCACCGGGGAGCTGTTTTTT | CASSLIATGELFF
. | TRBJ2-1 | TRBD2 | TRBV4-1 | TGCGCCAGCAGCCAAGATCGGACTAGCGGGAGTGCTGAGCAGTTCTTC | CASSQDRTSGSAEQFF
. | TRBJ2-2 | . | TRBV6-2/TRBV6-3 | TGTGCCAGCAGTTACGTGGGGCCGGCCGGGGAGCTGTTTTTT | CASSYVGPAGELFF